This TCR beta chain appears in the sequencing data of a study of sequential checkpoint blockade in melanoma. The assay was immunoSEQ multiplex PCR, and TCRdb's table has in-frame clones only and misses some. The sample contains 18,000 or so clones, 50% to 65% of which appear only once. Treatment of the sample: randomized to nivolumab then ipilimumab (arm A) or the reverse (arm B). Patients had received no earlier DNA-damaging chemotherapy. Sorted cells were live CD3+CD8+, lacking CD19 and CD56, from PBMCs. Germline V gene sequence: CDR1 SGHRS, CDR2 YFSETQ. The CDR3 has 12 amino acids. V was clipped by 6 bases and J by 4 bases, with 9 bases between them.

This receptor was identified in a human donor with melanoma. The starting material was CD8+ T cells sorted from blood (inferred from file names), obtained from a patient given nivolumab and ipilimumab in sequence. V gene TRBV5-1 combines with J gene TRBJ2-3; D not resolved. The CDR3: CASNIWPDTQYF. The CDR3 DNA follows: TGCGCCAGCAACATATGGCCAGATACGCAGTATTTT. Together with reference TRBV5-1 and TRBJ2-3, the CDR3 gives the full variable domain: KAGVTQTPRYLIKTRGQQVTLSCSPISGHRSVSWYQQTPGQGLQFLFEYFSETQRNKGNFPGRFSGRQFSNSRSEMNVSTLELGDSALYLCASNIWPDTQYFGPGTRLTVL.